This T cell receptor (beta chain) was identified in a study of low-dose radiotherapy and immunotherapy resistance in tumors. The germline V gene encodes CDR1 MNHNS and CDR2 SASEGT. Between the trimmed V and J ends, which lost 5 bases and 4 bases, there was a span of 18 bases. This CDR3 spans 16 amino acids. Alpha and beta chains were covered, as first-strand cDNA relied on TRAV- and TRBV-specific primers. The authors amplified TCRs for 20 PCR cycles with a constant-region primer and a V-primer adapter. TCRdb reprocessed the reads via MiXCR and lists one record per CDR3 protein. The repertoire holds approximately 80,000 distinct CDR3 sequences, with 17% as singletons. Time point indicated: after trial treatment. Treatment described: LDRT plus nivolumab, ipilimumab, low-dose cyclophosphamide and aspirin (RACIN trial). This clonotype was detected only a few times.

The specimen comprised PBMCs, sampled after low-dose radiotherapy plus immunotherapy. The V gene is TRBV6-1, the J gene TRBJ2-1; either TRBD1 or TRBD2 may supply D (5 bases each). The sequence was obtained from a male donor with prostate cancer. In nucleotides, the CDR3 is TGTGCCAGCAGTTGGGGGATCCAAAACTTATACAATGAGCAGTTCTTC. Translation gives CASSWGIQNLYNEQFF.